This T cell receptor beta chain was profiled in a study of T cell responses to AZD1222 COVID-19 vaccine (dated by TCRdb to the early 2020s). A note on the overall study: AZD1222 recipients whose second dose came at about 4 weeks and those whose second dose came at about 12 weeks were combined into one group, since spike-specific TCR depth and breadth did not differ between the two schedules. Enrollment into the trials was organized by age into subgroups of 18-55, 56-69 and 70-plus years, and those subgroups contained about 160, 30 and 59 TCR-sequenced participants, respectively. A total of around 240 trial participants underwent TCR sequencing, of whom roughly 210 received two doses of AZD1222 and about 25 received two doses of the MenACWY control vaccine. General findings and caveats noted by the study authors: Reportedly, almost half of the unique spike-specific TCRs recognized epitopes lying outside the regions that are mutated in the B.1.351 and B.1.1.7 variants. Participants were mostly white British, with more females than males. The authors suggested clonal diversity may have been underestimated. The 56-69-year group was small, and its depth increase did not reach significance, likely because of low power. Vaccine-associated CD4 TCRs spanned the whole spike protein, with dominant responses in regions 160-218 and 743-854. Conclusions about previously exposed vaccinees were limited because only a handful of AZD1222 recipients were SARS-CoV-2 seropositive at baseline. Spike-specific TCR breadth and depth rose significantly after two AZD1222 doses compared with day 0 and with MenACWY recipients. Because no day 14 peak-response samples were available, the repertoires could be characterized only after the peak T cell response.

Inclusive of the bounding cysteine and phenylalanine, the CDR3 is 19 residues long. Solely the CDR3 DNA is kept, with 57 bases framed from the first base. A word on this clone: Which antigen it targets is not known. It has no much larger one-base neighbor in the sample; base qualities were not kept.

The CDR3 regions of human TCRbeta chains were analyzed by immunosequencing. The authors processed their data as follows. Repertoire TCRs were matched against a reference library of SARS-CoV-2-specific TCRs generated with the MIRA antigen-specificity platform. Breadth was defined as the fraction of unique TCRs that were SARS-CoV-2-associated. Depth was defined as the fraction of total T cells that were SARS-CoV-2-associated. Using the MIRA data, each spike-specific TCR was mapped to the spike region that the TCR reacts to and placed in a CD4 or CD8 class. Log10-transformed breadth and depth values were compared by one-way ANOVA with Sidak's multiple comparisons tests. This is the immuneACCESS table as TCRdb keeps it, with only in-frame sequences that have V and J called. A part of the clones is gone; compared with another copy, unresolved V genes explain less than half, and the rest is unexplained. V and J calls and clone size are those listed in that table; D and trimming were worked out from the DNA. The sample table records some 110,000 clones; about 91% of these occur just once. Clones ranked in the top ten supply over 15% of the sample.

The time point label, read with the paper, signifies: baseline before first vaccination. Vaccinee samples came from UK trials COV001 and COV002, including a single-blind randomized controlled phase 2/3 trial of AZD1222 (ChAdOx1 nCoV-19) in healthy adults. For TCRbeta chain sequencing, PBMC samples were collected from trial participants at day 0 and at day 28 after the second dose. Here the sequenced sample was peripheral blood, taken on day 0 of AZD1222 vaccination. The TCR comes from an adult in good health. This sequence uses TRBV12-2 and TRBJ1-5; TRBD1 is the table's D call and was not checked against the DNA. TRBV12-2 is a recognized pseudogene. The CDR3 sequence is CASRLGHKLGTEFNQPQHF. The DNA sequence is TGTGCAAGTCGCTTAGGTCATAAGCTAGGGACAGAATTCAATCAGCCCCAGCATTTT.